These 5 T cell receptor beta chains were all obtained from the same sample, sequenced in a study of cytomegalovirus exposure and HLA in healthy donors (dated by TCRdb to 2016 to 2017). Library prep was done by the immunoSEQ multiplex PCR assay. A mixture of 60 forward primers for TCR Vbeta segments and 13 reverse primers for TCR Jbeta segments was used in the multiplex PCR. TCRdb took this table from immuneACCESS and kept in-frame rearrangements with V and J called. Such tables lack part of the clones; where checked against another copy, unresolved V genes explain under half of the gap, and the rest is unexplained. The table for this sample lists over 150,000 clones. The ten largest clones add up to 0.74% of the sample. The sample was PBMCs. The receptors here all came from a boy aged 10-17 years in good health and CMV-seronegative.

V and J are TRBV5-5 and TRBJ1-5; 12 nucleotides line up with TRBD1. The CDR3 contains 15 residues. The germline gives CDR1 SGHKS, CDR2 YYEKEE (reference sequence). With V trimmed by 0 bases and J by 7 bases, 2 bases remained unmatched. Here the CDR3 reads CASSLEGTGGQPQHF. The CDR3 DNA reads as TGTGCCAGCAGCTTGGAAGGGACAGGGGGCCAGCCCCAGCATTTT.

The J gene is TRBJ2-3, the V gene TRBV6-4; 10 bases fit TRBD2. The junction had 3 bases not matched to a gene; V was cut back by 6 bases and J by 0 bases. The CDR3 consists of 15 residues. In germline, CDR1 is MRHNA, CDR2 SNTAGT. The CDR3 DNA follows: TGTGCCAGCAGCGAGCGGGGGGGAAGCACAGATACGCAGTATTTT. It yields the protein CASSERGGSTDTQYF.

The rearrangement links TRBV27 to TRBJ2-2; D uncertain. The CDR3 has 15 residues. The V end was cut by 2 bases, the J end by 6 bases, with 13 bases between. Germline CDR1 is MNHEY and CDR2 is SMNVEV (reference sequence). The CDR3, as DNA: TGTGCCAGCAGTTTAACTCAAAGCCGGGCCGGGGAGCTGTTTTTT. It specifies CASSLTQSRAGELFF.

V and J are TRBV15 and TRBJ2-7; 7 nucleotides line up with TRBD1. This CDR3 has 13 amino acids. The trim removed 0 bases at V and 6 bases at J, leaving 2 bases unmatched. Germline V gene data show CDR1 as LNHNV and CDR2 as YYDKDF (reference sequence). In DNA form, the CDR3 reads TGTGCCACCAGCAGAGACCCAGGGGGCGAGCAGTACTTC. It yields the protein CATSRDPGGEQYF.

This chain links TRBV12-5 with TRBJ1-5; tentatively, D is TRBD1 (5 bases). Trimming cost V 5 bases and J 6 bases, with 17 bases left between them. CDR3 length equals 15 residues. Germline V gene lookup returns CDR1 LGHNT and CDR2 FRNRAP. The CDR3 is CASGPDGAGSQPQHF. CDR3 nucleotide sequence: TGTGCTAGTGGTCCGGATGGGGCGGGGAGTCAGCCCCAGCATTTT.